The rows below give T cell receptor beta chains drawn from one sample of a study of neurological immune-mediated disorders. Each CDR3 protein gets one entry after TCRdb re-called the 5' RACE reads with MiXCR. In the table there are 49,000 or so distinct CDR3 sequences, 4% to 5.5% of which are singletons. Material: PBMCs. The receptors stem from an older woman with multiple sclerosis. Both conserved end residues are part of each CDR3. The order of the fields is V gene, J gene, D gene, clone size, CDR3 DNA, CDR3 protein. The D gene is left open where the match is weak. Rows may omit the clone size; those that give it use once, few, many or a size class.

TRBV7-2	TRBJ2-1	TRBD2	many	TGTGCCAGCAGCTCGGGACTAGCGGCAATCAATGAGCAGTTCTTC	CASSSGLAAINEQFF
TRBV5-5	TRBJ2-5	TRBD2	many	TGTGCCAGCAGCCGGACTAGCGGGGGACCCAAGACCCAGTACTTC	CASSRTSGGPKTQYF
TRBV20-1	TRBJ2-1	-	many	TGCAGTGCTAGGTTCAGGGGGGTTACAGCTGAGCAGTTCTTC	CSARFRGVTAEQFF
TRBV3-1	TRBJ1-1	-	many	TGTGCCAGCAGTCTTTTGGGGGGTCGGGCTTTCTTT	CASSLLGGRAFF
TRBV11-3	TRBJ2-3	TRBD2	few	TGTGCCAGCAGCAACAGAGCTAGCGGGAACACAGATACGCAGTATTTT	CASSNRASGNTDTQYF
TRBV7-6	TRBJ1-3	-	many	TGTGCCAGCAGCGGCTACAGGGCGGATAGTGGAAACACCATATATTTT	CASSGYRADSGNTIYF
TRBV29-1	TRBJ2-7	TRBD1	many	TGCAGCGTTGGTCGGACAGGGTCTCGGGAGCAGTACTTC	CSVGRTGSREQYF
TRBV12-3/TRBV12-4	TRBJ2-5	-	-	TGTGCCAGCAGTTTAAGTGGACGGCCGCCGGAGACCCAGTACTTC	CASSLSGRPPETQYF
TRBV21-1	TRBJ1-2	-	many	TGTGCCAGCAGCACGTCCAGCTTTTGCTATGGCTACACCTTC	CASSTSSFCYGYTF
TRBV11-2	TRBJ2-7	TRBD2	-	TGTGCCAGCAGCTTACTGTCAGCGGGGGATAACTACGAGCAGTACTTC	CASSLLSAGDNYEQYF
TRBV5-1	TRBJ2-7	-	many	TGCGCCAGCAGCTCCCCCCCAGGCACCTACGAGCAGTACTTC	CASSSPPGTYEQYF
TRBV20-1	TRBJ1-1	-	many	TGCAGTGCTAGAGGGGGGATGGGGAACACTGAAGCTTTCTTT	CSARGGMGNTEAFF
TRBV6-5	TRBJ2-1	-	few	TGTGCCAGCAGTTACATCTCAGGGAGTAGGAATGAGCAGTTCTTC	CASSYISGSRNEQFF
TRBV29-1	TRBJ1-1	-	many	TGCAGCGTCCGGCAGCTTGACACTGAAGCTTTCTTT	CSVRQLDTEAFF
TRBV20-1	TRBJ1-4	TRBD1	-	TGCAGTGCTTCAGGGACAGGGGATGAAAAACTGTTTTTT	CSASGTGDEKLFF
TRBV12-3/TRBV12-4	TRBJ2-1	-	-	TGTGCCAGCAGCCCAGATACAGGGTATTGGCAATCAAATGAGCAGTTCTTC	CASSPDTGYWQSNEQFF
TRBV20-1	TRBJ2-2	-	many	TGCAGTGCTAGAGAATGGGGGGAAGGGGTCACCGGGGAGCTGTTTTTT	CSAREWGEGVTGELFF
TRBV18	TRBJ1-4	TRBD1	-	TGTGCCAGCTCACTCGGACAGGGGAGAGCGACTAATGAAAAACTGTTTTTT	CASSLGQGRATNEKLFF
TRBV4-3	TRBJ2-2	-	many	TGCGCCAGCAGCCAAGAATTCCACACCGGGGAGCTGTTTTTT	CASSQEFHTGELFF
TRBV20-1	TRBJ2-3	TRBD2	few	TGCAGTGCGAAACTAGCGGGGGGGCGGACAGATACGCAGTATTTT	CSAKLAGGRTDTQYF
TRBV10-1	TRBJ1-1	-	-	TGCGCCAGCACCAGGGCCTTGGGCACTGAAGCTTTCTTT	CASTRALGTEAFF
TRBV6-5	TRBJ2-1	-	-	TGTGCCAGCAGTTACGCAGGGGGAGGCCGCAATGAGCAGTTCTTC	CASSYAGGGRNEQFF
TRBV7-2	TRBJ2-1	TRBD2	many	TGTGCCAGCAGAGGGACTAGCATAGTCAATGAGCAGTTCTTC	CASRGTSIVNEQFF
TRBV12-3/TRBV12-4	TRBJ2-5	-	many	TGTGCCAGCAGGCGGGACAGAAGAGCAGAGACCCAGTACTTC	CASRRDRRAETQYF
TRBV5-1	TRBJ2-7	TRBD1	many	TGCGCCAGCAGCTTGGACGGACAGGGGGCTTACGAGCAGTACTTC	CASSLDGQGAYEQYF
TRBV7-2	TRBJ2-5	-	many	TGTGCCAGCAGCTTAGACAGTCAGCAAGAGACCCAGTACTTC	CASSLDSQQETQYF
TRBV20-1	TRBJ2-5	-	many	TGCAGTGCTAGTCTAGTAGAGACCCAGTACTTC	CSASLVETQYF
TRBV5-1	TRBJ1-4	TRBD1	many	TGCGCCAGCAGCTTAGGGACAGCAGCAGAAAAACTGTTTTTT	CASSLGTAAEKLFF
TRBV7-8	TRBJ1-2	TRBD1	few	TGTGCCAGCAGCCCGGGGACAGACAACTATGGCTACACCTTC	CASSPGTDNYGYTF
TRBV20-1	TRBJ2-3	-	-	TGCAGTGCTGGCCGGGGAGATACGCAGTATTTT	CSAGRGDTQYF
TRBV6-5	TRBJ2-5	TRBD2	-	TGTGCCAGCAGTTACGCGGTCGGGGGGTTTGAGACCCAGTACTTC	CASSYAVGGFETQYF
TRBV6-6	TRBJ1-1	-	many	TGTGCCAGCAGTTGGGGTAGGGACACTGAAGCTTTCTTT	CASSWGRDTEAFF
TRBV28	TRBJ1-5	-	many	TGTGCCAGCAGTTCCGGGTCCAGGCCCCAGCATTTT	CASSSGSRPQHF
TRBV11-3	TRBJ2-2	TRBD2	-	TGTGCCAGCAGCTTATGGCGGGAGGGCCCCGGGGAGCTGTTTTTT	CASSLWREGPGELFF
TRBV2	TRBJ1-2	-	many	TGTGCCAGCAGTGATGTACAGACGAACGTCTATGGCTACACCTTC	CASSDVQTNVYGYTF
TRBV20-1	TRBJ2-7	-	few	TGCAGTGCTAGAGACGCCTACGAGCAGTACTTC	CSARDAYEQYF
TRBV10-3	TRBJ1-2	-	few	TGTGCCATCAGTGGGGGACTGGGAGGCTACACCTTC	CAISGGLGGYTF
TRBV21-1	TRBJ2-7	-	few	TGTGCCAGCAGCAAAGAAGACACCTCCTACGAGCAGTACTTC	CASSKEDTSYEQYF
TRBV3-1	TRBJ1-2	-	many	TGTGCCAGCAGCCAACAAGCGGAAACTGGCTACACCTTC	CASSQQAETGYTF